This TCR beta chain was found in a study of cytomegalovirus exposure and HLA in healthy donors. The study's findings and limits: The authors judged a highly shared variant cluster likely a sequencing artifact. Evidence from a later analysis indicated that most CMV-associated TCR beta chains looked HLA-restricted.

The PCR employed 60 Vbeta primers together with 13 Jbeta primers. The assay was immunoSEQ multiplex PCR, and TCRdb's table has in-frame clones only and misses some. This sample has approximately 180,000 clones, with around 75% found just once. The CDR3 length is 14 residues. Per the germline V gene, CDR1 is SNHLY and CDR2 is FYNNEI. V gave up 1 base and J gave up 9 bases, with 13 bases separating them. As regards this clone: Its specificity is not known.

Sequencing used PBMCs. This TCR came from a male donor in good health and CMV-seronegative. The chain joins TRBV2 to TRBJ2-1, with D possibly being TRBD2 (5 bases). CDR3 residues: CASSEGNAGGEQFF. Written as DNA, the CDR3 is TGTGCCAGCAGTGAAGGGAACGCAGGAGGTGAGCAGTTCTTC.